The 9 T cell receptor beta chains below were found in one sample sequenced in a study of cytomegalovirus exposure and HLA in healthy donors. PCR amplification relied on 60 Vbeta primers (plus 13 Jbeta primers). The protocol was immunoSEQ multiplex PCR, while the TCRdb copy is restricted to in-frame clones and leaves out a portion. The table lists more than 150,000 clones, roughly 84% of them singletons, with about 2.4% in the top ten. Sequencing was performed on PBMCs. The receptors here all came from a woman between 18 and 29 years old in good health and CMV-seronegative.

V is TRBV7-2 and J is TRBJ2-2; TRBD2 matches 9 bases. The CDR3 length is 16 residues. Germline V CDR1 and CDR2: SGHTA, FQGNSA. With 2 bases clipped from V and 5 bases from J, the junction kept 6 bases outside the gene matches. The CDR3: CASSLLAGGDTGELFF. The DNA of the CDR3 is TGTGCCAGCAGCTTATTGGCGGGGGGGGATACCGGGGAGCTGTTTTTT.

The J gene is TRBJ1-2, the V gene TRBV9, with D tentatively TRBD1 (5 bases). This CDR3 contains 16 residues. The V gene lost 4 bases and the J gene lost 6 bases, with 22 bases spanning the gap. Germline lookup yields CDR1 SGDLS and CDR2 YYNGEE. The CDR3 reads CASSPVSGGWVHGYTF. CDR3 coding DNA: TGTGCCAGCAGCCCTGTATCGGGGGGATGGGTGCATGGCTACACCTTC.

This clone appeared a single time. This chain connects TRBV28 to TRBJ2-7; D is unresolved. V lost 5 bases to trimming and J lost 2 bases, with 13 bases between them. The germline gives CDR1 MDHEN, CDR2 SYDVKM. The CDR3 runs 14 residues. CDR3 coding DNA: TGTGCCAGCAGTCCTTCTACAGAACCCTACGAGCAGTACTTC. Its translation: CASSPSTEPYEQYF.

The chain is built from TRBV4-1 and TRBJ2-5; TRBD1 matches 9 bases. CDR1 is MGHRA and CDR2 is YSYEKL in the germline V gene. With V trimmed by 3 bases and J by 6 bases, 11 bases remained unmatched. This CDR3 comprises 16 residues. In nucleotides, the CDR3 is TGCGCCAGCAGCCATTTAGGGACAGGGAACCCTCAGACCCAGTACTTC. Its protein product is CASSHLGTGNPQTQYF.

This clone has a single count. Other nucleotide sequences from this sample produce the same CDR3. This chain connects TRBV18 to TRBJ2-3; 9 bases fit TRBD1. J gave up 2 bases and V 3 bases, and 3 bases lay outside the gene matches. CDR3 size: 15 residues. CDR1 is KGHSH and CDR2 is LQKENI in the germline V gene. The CDR3 is CASSPTGGLTDTQYF. CDR3 nucleotide sequence: TGTGCCAGCTCACCGACAGGGGGGCTCACAGATACGCAGTATTTT.

The chain uses TRBV4-2 and TRBJ2-3, with 8 bases that match TRBD2. J gave up 5 bases and V 3 bases, and 13 bases lay outside the gene matches. CDR3 size: 17 residues. CDR1 is LGHNA, CDR2 YNFKEQ, per germline. The CDR3 sequence: CASSHCSGNLEGDTQYF. In nucleotides, the CDR3 is TGTGCCAGCAGCCATTGTAGCGGGAACCTGGAGGGAGATACGCAGTATTTT.

This clone was recorded once. The V and J genes are TRBV2 and TRBJ1-2; D is unresolved. The CDR3 contains 10 residues. Germline V gene data show CDR1 as SNHLY and CDR2 as FYNNEI. With 6 bases removed from V and 8 bases from J, the gap between germline ends came to 7 bases. CDR3 nucleotide sequence: TGTGCCAGCAGAGCCGGGGGCTACACCTTC. The encoded protein is CASRAGGYTF.

The chain couples TRBV4-3 to TRBJ1-2; TRBD1 might be the D (5 bases). Trimming removed 1 base at V and 8 bases at J, with 17 bases between. The CDR3 contains 15 residues. Per the germline V gene, CDR1 is LGHNA and CDR2 is YSLEER. CDR3 nucleotides: TGCGCCAGCAGCCAAGGAGCAAGGGGCTTGGGCGGCTACACCTTC. Its protein product is CASSQGARGLGGYTF.

The CDR3 here is CASSMDFGLGYEQYF. The CDR3 DNA follows: TGTGCCAGTAGTATGGATTTCGGGTTAGGCTACGAGCAGTACTTC. The rearrangement joins TRBV19 to TRBJ2-7; D gene ambiguous. This CDR3 contains 15 residues. Trimming took off 3 bases at V and 3 bases at J, with 15 bases between the two ends. Germline V gives CDR1 LNHDA, CDR2 SQIVND (reference sequence).